In this sample, the clone carrying this T cell receptor beta chain turned up many times. The antigen is not known. Germline CDR1 LGHNA, CDR2 YSLEER. Trimming cost V 4 bases and J 6 bases; bases outside gene matches: 9. This CDR3 contains 17 residues. The data were taken from a study of CD8+CD57+ T cells in acquired aplastic anemia. Across the study: On average, sorted CD4+ and CD8+ cells gave approximately 3.1 ug of DNA. Study-wide results and caveats: CD8+ Simpson's diversity did not differ significantly between patients and controls. Some 27 CD8+ CDR3 sequences were shared between patients and controls.

Genomic DNA constituted the template upon which TCR beta VDJ and CDR3 profiling was performed. TCRdb re-called the reads through MiXCR, storing one row per CDR3 protein. The data contain some 280,000 distinct CDR3 sequences, around three fifths of them singletons. This sequence was found in a human donor with severe aplastic anemia or a healthy control (not recorded which). The genes are TRBV4-3 and TRBJ2-1; 13 bases align to TRBD2. Sequencing used sorted CD4+, CD8+, or CD8+CD57+ T cells (not recorded which) from PBMCs. The CDR3 sequence is CASSLSPGLAGVNEQFF. CDR3 sequence (DNA): TGCGCCAGCAGCCTCTCTCCCGGACTAGCGGGGGTCAATGAGCAGTTCTTC.